The text below deals with one T cell receptor beta chain. Its antigen is as yet unknown. The entry originates in a study of T cells after yellow fever vaccination. Study-wide background: Preparing low-cell-number fractions relied on SMART-Seq v4 Ultra Low Input.

The study, taken as a whole, reports: Researchers cautioned that FACS-sorted repertoires could harbor abundant clonotypes contaminating from the bulk population. It was a small share of clonotypes that appeared in both CD4 and CD8 compartments.

Trimming shortened V by 2 bases and J by 8 bases, and 13 bases separated the two germline ends. Germline CDR1 reads MDHEN; CDR2 reads SYDVKM. This CDR3 comprises 13 residues. TCRdb redid the calling of the 5' RACE reads with MiXCR, one entry per CDR3 protein. The sample has more than 250,000 distinct CDR3 sequences, 6.8% seen once. The chain couples TRBV28 to TRBJ2-7, with a weak D call TRBD1 (6 bases). The sample in question was PBMCs, obtained 45 days after the first yellow fever vaccination. The sequence was obtained from a man aged 18 to 29 who received the YFV17D yellow fever vaccine. In DNA, the CDR3 is TGTGCCAGCAGTTTACCCCCGACAGGCAAGCAGTACGTC. This gives the protein CASSLPPTGKQYV.